The present entry profiles one TCR beta chain with its context. The antigen is unknown. Germline loops: CDR1 LGHNT, CDR2 FRNRAP. This CDR3 is built from 15 residues. Trimming cost V 2 bases and J 7 bases; bases outside gene matches: 10. The data originate from a study of T cell responses to AZD1222 COVID-19 vaccine. Regarding the study as a whole: Reportedly, close to half of spike-specific TCRs are directed against unmutated variant regions. Most donors were white British, females outnumbered males, and clonal diversity was possibly underestimated. Receipt of two AZD1222 doses was followed by a rise in Spike-specific TCR breadth and depth.

TCRdb keeps only in-frame clones here, not all; method: immunoSEQ multiplex PCR. The sample contains roughly 100,000 clones, roughly 86% of which appear only once. Source: peripheral blood, taken 28 days after the second dose of the MenACWY control vaccine. This chain joins TRBV12-5 and TRBJ1-2, with 7 positions matching TRBD1. The TCR originated in an adult who received the MenACWY meningococcal vaccine as a control. In DNA form, the CDR3 reads TGTGCTAGTGGTTTGATCGTCAGGGGGGCCGGTGGCTACACCTTC. Translating gives CASGLIVRGAGGYTF. The full variable domain, rest sourced from reference TRBV12-5 and TRBJ1-2, is DARVTQTPRHKVTEMGQEVTMRCQPILGHNTVFWYRQTMMQGLELLAYFRNRAPLDDSGMPKDRFSAEMPDATLATLKIQPSEPRDSAVYFCASGLIVRGAGGYTFGSGTRLTVV.